A selection of T cell receptor beta chains follows, all from one sample in a study of T cells in Graves' hyperthyroidism and ophthalmopathy. TCRdb ran MiXCR on the multiplex PCR reads and lists one entry per CDR3 protein. The profile covers approximately 220,000 distinct CDR3 sequences, with around 19% appearing a single time and about 45% taken by the ten largest. Sequencing was carried out using blood. These receptors all stem from a man in his forties with Graves' hyperthyroidism. Each CDR3 is given with its conserved first and last residue. A D gene is named only where the DNA matches it firmly. Not all rows give a size; the values are once, few, many and, for expanded clones, a class.

J gene: TRBJ1-2
clone size: many
V gene: TRBV12-3/TRBV12-4
D gene: TRBD1
CDR3 DNA: TGTGCCAGCAGTTTAGAAGGGGGCGCTGGCTACACCTTC
CDR3 protein: CASSLEGGAGYTF

J gene: TRBJ1-1
clone size: many
V gene: TRBV5-1
D gene: NA
CDR3 DNA: NA
CDR3 protein: CASSLALLRANTEAFF

J gene: TRBJ2-5
clone size: few
V gene: TRBV20-1
D gene: NA
CDR3 DNA: TGCAGTGCTAGAGTCAGAGAAGAGACCCAGTACTTC
CDR3 protein: CSARVREETQYF

J gene: TRBJ2-2
clone size: many
V gene: TRBV5-1
D gene: TRBD1
CDR3 DNA: TGCGCCAGCAGCTTGGGGGACAGGGGGGAGCTGTTTTTT
CDR3 protein: CASSLGDRGELFF

J gene: TRBJ1-2
clone size: few
V gene: TRBV4-1
D gene: NA
CDR3 DNA: TGCGCCAGCAGCCAAGATGGGGGGGGGAATTATGGCTACACCTTC
CDR3 protein: CASSQDGGGNYGYTF

J gene: TRBJ2-1
clone size: many
V gene: TRBV10-1
D gene: TRBD2
CDR3 DNA: TGCGCCAGCAGTGAGTCGACTAGCCGAAATGAGCAGTTCTTC
CDR3 protein: CASSESTSRNEQFF

J gene: TRBJ1-5
clone size: many
V gene: TRBV6-2/TRBV6-3
D gene: NA
CDR3 DNA: TGTGCCAGCAGTCCGCTAGGGGCAGGGGCATACCATCAGCCCCAGCATTTT
CDR3 protein: CASSPLGAGAYHQPQHF

J gene: TRBJ2-5
clone size: few
V gene: TRBV19
D gene: TRBD1
CDR3 DNA: TGTGCCAGCAATCCTCCCGGGACAGGGAAAGAGACCCAGTACTTC
CDR3 protein: CASNPPGTGKETQYF

J gene: TRBJ2-1
clone size: NA
V gene: TRBV7-3
D gene: TRBD2
CDR3 DNA: TGTGCCAGCAGCCGACTAGCGGGGGGGCGGTTGAATGAGCAGTTCTTC
CDR3 protein: CASSRLAGGRLNEQFF

J gene: TRBJ2-7
clone size: NA
V gene: TRBV3-1
D gene: NA
CDR3 DNA: TGTGCCAGCAGCCATACTCCGGTCGGGAACTACGAGCAGTACTTC
CDR3 protein: CASSHTPVGNYEQYF

J gene: TRBJ2-7
clone size: many
V gene: TRBV5-1
D gene: NA
CDR3 DNA: TGCGCCAGCAGCGCGCAAAGGGGATACGAGCAGTACTTC
CDR3 protein: CASSAQRGYEQYF

J gene: TRBJ2-7
clone size: NA
V gene: TRBV29-1
D gene: NA
CDR3 DNA: TGCAGCGTCTCACAGGACTACGAGCAGTACTTC
CDR3 protein: CSVSQDYEQYF

J gene: TRBJ2-1
clone size: many
V gene: TRBV18
D gene: NA
CDR3 DNA: TGTGCCAGCTCGCTGACCTACAGCTCCTACAATGAGCAGTTCTTC
CDR3 protein: CASSLTYSSYNEQFF

J gene: TRBJ1-1
clone size: many
V gene: TRBV9
D gene: NA
CDR3 DNA: TGTGCCAGCAGCGCATTTCACAGGGATGAGGCTTTCTTT
CDR3 protein: CASSAFHRDEAFF

J gene: TRBJ2-2
clone size: NA
V gene: TRBV7-3
D gene: TRBD1
CDR3 DNA: TGTGCCAGCAGCCCCCGGGACAGTACGAACACCGGGGAGCTGCTTTTT
CDR3 protein: CASSPRDSTNTGELLF

J gene: TRBJ2-5
clone size: NA
V gene: TRBV7-9
D gene: NA
CDR3 DNA: TGTGCCAGCAGCTTCCGGGCGGGACTAGAGACCCAGTACTTC
CDR3 protein: CASSFRAGLETQYF

J gene: TRBJ1-1
clone size: many
V gene: TRBV20-1
D gene: NA
CDR3 DNA: TGCAGTGCTAGTGCTCTACAGGAAATGAACACTGAAGCTTTCTTT
CDR3 protein: CSASALQEMNTEAFF

J gene: TRBJ2-3
clone size: NA
V gene: TRBV6-1
D gene: NA
CDR3 DNA: TGTGCCAGCAGCGGCCCCTTAGGGGATACGCAGTATTTT
CDR3 protein: CASSGPLGDTQYF

J gene: TRBJ2-1
clone size: once
V gene: TRBV6-2/TRBV6-3
D gene: TRBD1
CDR3 DNA: TGTGCCAGCAGAAGCGGACAGGGGGCTTACAATGAGCAGTTCTTC
CDR3 protein: CASRSGQGAYNEQFF

J gene: TRBJ2-3
clone size: many
V gene: TRBV27
D gene: TRBD1
CDR3 DNA: TGTGCCAGCAGTTTATCTACAGGGGGCACAGATACGCAGTATTTT
CDR3 protein: CASSLSTGGTDTQYF

J gene: TRBJ2-2
clone size: few
V gene: TRBV5-4
D gene: NA
CDR3 DNA: TGTGCCAGCAGCTTGCCCCAGGGGATAAACACCGGGGAGCTGTTTTTT
CDR3 protein: CASSLPQGINTGELFF

J gene: TRBJ1-3
clone size: NA
V gene: TRBV5-1
D gene: NA
CDR3 DNA: TGCGCCAGCAGCCCGGGGGGAACCAGCACTGGAAACACCATATATTTT
CDR3 protein: CASSPGGTSTGNTIYF

J gene: TRBJ2-1
clone size: many
V gene: TRBV18
D gene: TRBD2
CDR3 DNA: TGTGCCAGCTTGACTAGCGGGGCGTACAATGAGCAGTTCTTC
CDR3 protein: CASLTSGAYNEQFF

J gene: TRBJ2-7
clone size: NA
V gene: TRBV6-1
D gene: NA
CDR3 DNA: TGTGCCAGCGGCTATTCCGGGCTGGGGGCCTTCAACGAGCAGTACTTC
CDR3 protein: CASGYSGLGAFNEQYF

J gene: TRBJ2-1
clone size: once
V gene: TRBV2
D gene: TRBD2
CDR3 DNA: TGTGCCAGCAGTGAGGGGAATAGCGGGGGGGCCATATGGAATGAGCAGTTCTTC
CDR3 protein: CASSEGNSGGAIWNEQFF